A single sample is the source of the 16 T cell receptor beta chains below, sequenced in a study of CD8 T cells in ankylosing spondylitis. The antigens of these receptors remain unknown. Study outcomes and limitations: In ankylosing spondylitis blood, a motif of seven or eight highly homologous TCR beta variants appeared characteristic.

TCRdb analysed the 5' RACE reads with MiXCR anew, one entry per CDR3 protein. Among roughly 700,000 distinct CDR3 sequences listed, roughly 20% were seen once. Specimen: blood, either unsorted or a sorted T cell fraction (not recorded which). These receptors all come from a male donor with ankylosing spondylitis.

This clonotype was seen ten or more times. The rearrangement uses TRBV12-3 or TRBV12-4 and TRBJ2-5, with 7 bases matching TRBD2. CDR3 length: 15 residues. V was pared by 5 bases and J by 2 bases, with 8 bases of the junction left unmatched. CDR3 DNA: TGTGCCAGCAGTCGTCTCGGGGGGTATCAAGAGACCCAGTACTTC. Translation gives CASSRLGGYQETQYF.

The gene calls are TRBV18 and TRBJ1-1, with TRBD1 matching 8 bases. V shed 8 bases, J shed 3 bases, and the junction held 14 bases outside the gene matches. Germline V gene lookup returns CDR1 KGHSH and CDR2 LQKENI. The CDR3 length is 16 residues. The CDR3 DNA follows: TGTGCCAGCACAAAAGAGACAGGGGTCGTTGACACTGAAGCTTTCTTT. Translating it yields CASTKETGVVDTEAFF.

About this clonotype itself: A much larger clone sits a single nucleotide away, making a read error possible. V and J are TRBV29-1 and TRBJ1-1; possible D gene TRBD1, 5 bases. Germline-derived CDR1 and CDR2 are SQVTM and ANQGSEA. The CDR3 consists of 13 residues. The CDR3 loop reads CSVDGALNTKAFF. The CDR3 DNA sequence: TGCAGCGTTGATGGGGCGTTGAACACTAAAGCTTTCTTT.

This clonotype occurred a few times. The chain is built from TRBV19 and TRBJ2-7, with 8 nucleotides matching TRBD1. The CDR3 extends over 13 amino acids. The germline V gene encodes CDR1 LNHDA and CDR2 SQIVND (reference sequence). The CDR3 protein is CACNAGGQYEQYF. The CDR3 nucleotides read TGTGCTTGCAACGCAGGGGGCCAATACGAGCAGTACTTC.

V gene TRBV7-9 combines with J gene TRBJ2-2; D gene uncertain. CDR1 is SEHNR and CDR2 is FQNEAQ in the germline V gene (reference sequence). V was cut by 7 bases and J by 0 bases, with 9 bases left in between. The length of the CDR3 is 14 residues. As DNA, the CDR3 is TGTGCCAGCATGCTTGCGGCGAACACCGGGGAGCTGTTTTTT. Residues: CASMLAANTGELFF.

The V call is TRBV4-3, the J call TRBJ1-4; D uncertain. The CDR3 covers 12 residues. The V gene lost 2 bases and the J gene lost 8 bases, with 6 bases spanning the gap. Looked up from germline, CDR1 is LGHNA and CDR2 is YSLEER. CDR3 residues: CASSQLGEKLFF. In DNA form, the CDR3 reads TGCGCCAGCAGCCAATTAGGGGAAAAACTGTTTTTT.

The chain is built from TRBV30 and TRBJ1-1; D might be TRBD1 (6 bases). The germline V and J ends were trimmed by 4 bases and 4 bases, with 16 bases remaining between them. This CDR3 has 14 residues. From germline, CDR1 is GTSNPN and CDR2 SVGIG (reference sequence). CDR3 loop: CAWNRLSGVTEAFF. The CDR3 bases are TGTGCCTGGAACCGCTTATCAGGGGTCACTGAAGCTTTCTTT.

In its sample, this clonotype was seen a few times. This chain joins TRBV3-1 and TRBJ1-2; TRBD1 matches 9 bases. The CDR3 is made up of 15 amino acids. With V trimmed by 1 base and J by 6 bases, 6 bases remained unmatched. CDR1 and CDR2 from the germline V gene are LGHDT and YNNKEL (reference sequence). The CDR3 coding sequence is TGTGCCAGCAGCCAAGGATTAGGACAGGGGAATGGCTACACCTTC. Residues: CASSQGLGQGNGYTF.

The sample holds many counts of this clonotype. This chain links TRBV6-2 or TRBV6-3 with TRBJ2-1; no reliable D call. CDR1 and CDR2 (germline): MNHEY, SVGEGT. V lost 2 bases and J 2 bases, leaving 10 bases between the germline ends. This CDR3 spans 15 amino acids. This chain's CDR3 is CASSYIGDPYNEQFF. CDR3 in DNA: TGTGCCAGCAGTTACATTGGAGACCCCTACAATGAGCAGTTCTTC.

The chain carries TRBV6-1 and TRBJ1-1; 7 nucleotides align to TRBD1. Germline loops: CDR1 MNHNS, CDR2 SASEGT. V dropped 6 bases and J dropped 5; count of bases not matched to a gene: 9. There are 14 residues in the CDR3. The CDR3 spells CASSPRQGATEAFF. CDR3 sequence (DNA): TGTGCCAGCAGCCCAAGACAGGGTGCTACTGAAGCTTTCTTT.

J is TRBJ2-3 and V is TRBV7-8; no clear D. Germline V gene lookup returns CDR1 SGHVS and CDR2 FQNEAQ. CDR3 length: 14 amino acids. V gave up 2 bases and J gave up 0 bases, with 6 bases separating them. CDR3 nucleotide sequence: TGTGCCAGCAGCTTAATACAGAGCACAGATACGCAGTATTTT. This encodes CASSLIQSTDTQYF.

This clonotype was seen many times. The chain couples TRBV13 to TRBJ2-1, with D tentatively TRBD1 (6 bases). Germline V lookup: CDR1 PRHDT, CDR2 FYEKMQ (reference sequence). V was shortened by 5 bases and J by 4 bases, with 18 bases between the two germline ends. This CDR3 has 16 residues. As DNA, the CDR3 is TGTGCCAGCAGCCTCGGACAGACGTACGTATACAATGAGCAGTTCTTC. Its translation: CASSLGQTYVYNEQFF.

The table lists this clonotype with a few counts. The V call is TRBV4-3, the J call TRBJ2-1; no clear D. The V gene's germline CDR1 is LGHNA and CDR2 YSLEER. The V gene lost 3 bases and the J gene lost 10 bases, with 13 bases spanning the gap. There are 13 residues in the CDR3. The CDR3 spells CASSQGYSREQFF. CDR3 nucleotides: TGCGCCAGCAGCCAGGGGTATAGTAGGGAGCAGTTCTTC.

The rearrangement joins TRBV10-3 to TRBJ1-3, with no clear D. V was shortened by 3 bases and J by 4 bases, with 13 bases between the two germline ends. Germline CDR1 is ENHRY and CDR2 is SYGVKD. The CDR3 is 15 amino acids. CDR3 DNA sequence: TGTGCCATCAGTGACGGAACGGCAGCGGGAAACACCATATATTTT. Translated, it gives CAISDGTAAGNTIYF.

There are a few counts of this clonotype. The chain employs TRBV15 and TRBJ1-2, with 8 bases fitting TRBD1. Germline trimming cut 4 bases from V and 6 bases from J; bases unmatched to any gene: 10. The CDR3 extends over 15 amino acids. Germline loops: CDR1 LNHNV, CDR2 YYDKDF (reference sequence). In DNA, the CDR3 is TGTGCCACCAGCAAGAGGGCAGGGGGCAACGATGGCTACACCTTC. Residues: CATSKRAGGNDGYTF.

Only a few counts were recorded for this clonotype. The rearrangement links TRBV4-3 to TRBJ2-7, with TRBD2 matching over 9 bases. Germline CDR1 is LGHNA and CDR2 is YSLEER. CDR3 size: 15 residues. Unmatched junction bases numbered 4, after V lost 0 bases and J lost 4 bases. Here the CDR3 reads CASSQDRGREYEQYF. CDR3 nucleotides: TGCGCCAGCAGCCAAGATCGCGGGAGGGAATACGAGCAGTACTTC.